The clone carrying this TCR beta chain was seen ten or more times. Its antigen is unidentified. The data were taken from a study of T-cell reconstitution after alpha-beta-depleted transplantation in children. Regarding the study as a whole: Alpha-beta T cells about two months after transplant reportedly derived from several hundred expanded graft clones. When one year had passed after transplant, most T-cell counts and diversity came from newly produced T cells.

The TCRbeta library incorporated unique molecular identifiers. TCRdb reanalysed the PCR reads using MiXCR and keeps one entry per CDR3 protein. The repertoire consists of 600,000 to 800,000 distinct CDR3 sequences, with 10% to 15% occurring once and the leading ten covering about 0.77%. The CDR3 runs 16 residues. Germline CDR1 reads DFQATT; CDR2 reads SNEGSKA (reference sequence). The ends were cut back, 2 bases at V and 2 bases at J, with 16 bases in the middle. The sequences come from PBMCs, collected before TCRalphabeta/CD19-depleted stem cell transplant. J is TRBJ2-4 and V is TRBV20-1, with D perhaps given as TRBD1 or TRBD2 (5 bases each). The receptor's source is a girl under 10 years old with congenital amegakaryocytic thrombocytopenia, due to receive a stem cell transplant. The CDR3 protein is CSARSQVKGPKNIQYF. CDR3 in DNA: TGCAGTGCTAGATCTCAGGTGAAGGGACCCAAAAACATTCAGTACTTC.